The sequence of this T cell receptor beta chain was determined in a study of blood T cell repertoires in COVID-19. Study-wide context: Sample material is recorded as cDNA or gDNA derived from T cells, B-cell-depleted T cells, or PBMCs.

Repertoires were generated with immunoSEQ multiplex PCR, while TCRdb's copy carries only in-frame clones and drops some. The sample yields 95,000 to 110,000 clones, roughly 84% seen once. The length of the CDR3 is 13 residues. V lost 5 bases to trimming and J lost 4 bases; unmatched junction nucleotides: 4. Germline values: CDR1 SNHLY, CDR2 FYNNEI. Sequenced: peripheral blood. The TCR originated in a human donor in a cohort sampled during active or convalescent COVID-19. V and J are TRBV2 and TRBJ1-2; TRBD1 agrees at 7 bases. The CDR3 DNA reads as TGTGCCAGCAGTCGGAGACAGGGCTATGGCTACACCTTC. The encoded protein is CASSRRQGYGYTF.